These 21 T cell receptor beta chains share one sample of origin, sequenced in a study of blood T cells in healthy people across ages (dated by TCRdb to 2014 to 2015). Library prep was done by 5' RACE. A second PCR of roughly 6 to 11 cycles was performed with a sample-barcoded 5' primer and a J-beta primer mix. In-frame beta chains were kept once TCRdb had trimmed the public reads at Q25 with fastp and called clones with MiXCR. Here each entry gathers all rows of one CDR3 protein and keeps the most common genes and DNA. This sample comprises 1.5 million to 2 million distinct CDR3 sequences, about 39% of them detected only once. The ten most abundant clones make up under 30% of the sample. What was sequenced was blood. These TCRs come from a human donor in good health.

V usage is TRBV12-3 or TRBV12-4 and J usage is TRBJ2-1, with 10 bases identical to TRBD1. The CDR3 runs to 21 residues. V lost 6 bases and J lost 4; bases outside the gene matches: 24. CDR3 in amino acids: CASSTDRGRFGGASLYNEQFF. The CDR3, as DNA: TGTGCCAGCAGCACCGACAGGGGGCGCTTTGGAGGAGCTTCACTTTACAATGAGCAGTTCTTC.

The gene calls are TRBV6-1 and TRBJ2-3; no clear D gene. Germline V CDR1 and CDR2: MNHNS, SASEGT. The CDR3 loop spans 16 amino acids. V was cut by 0 bases and J by 2 bases, with 12 bases left in between. As DNA, the CDR3 is TGTGCCAGCAGTGAAGCGTCGAGACTGCTCACAGATACGCAGTATTTT. This codes for CASSEASRLLTDTQYF.

This clonotype was recorded a few times. The chain couples TRBV6-6 to TRBJ2-5, with 7 nucleotides matching TRBD2. The CDR3 is made up of 15 amino acids. The V gene end was trimmed by 2 bases and the J gene end by 2 bases; junction bases not matched to a gene: 5. Germline V gene sequence: CDR1 MNHNY, CDR2 SVGAGI (reference sequence). CDR3 loop: CASSYGRGLQETQYF. In nucleotides, the CDR3 is TGTGCCAGCAGTTACGGGCGGGGGTTACAAGAGACCCAGTACTTC.

This chain joins TRBV5-1 and TRBJ2-1, with 7 bases lining up with TRBD1. J gave up 0 bases and V 3 bases, and 9 bases lay outside the gene matches. From germline, CDR1 is SGHRS and CDR2 YFSETQ. The CDR3 contains 17 residues. CDR3 region: CASSSDRVWVSYNEQFF. Written as DNA, the CDR3 is TGCGCCAGCAGCTCTGACAGGGTTTGGGTCTCCTACAATGAGCAGTTCTTC. The variable domain in full, completed from reference TRBV5-1 and TRBJ2-1, reads KAGVTQTPRYLIKTRGQQVTLSCSPISGHRSVSWYQQTPGQGLQFLFEYFSETQRNKGNFPGRFSGRQFSNSRSEMNVSTLELGDSALYLCASSSDRVWVSYNEQFFGPGTRLTVL.

A word on this clonotype: This may be a read error, as it is one base from a much larger clone. The chain joins TRBV11-1 to TRBJ2-1; D is unresolved. The length of the CDR3 is 13 residues. V lost 1 base and J 10 bases, leaving 11 bases between the germline ends. The V gene's germline CDR1 is SGHAT and CDR2 FQDESV (reference sequence). The CDR3 DNA is TGTGCCAGCAGCTTAGTCGTTTCCTACGAGCAGTTCTTC. Protein sequence: CASSLVVSYEQFF. Supplemented by reference TRBV11-1 and TRBJ2-1, the full variable domain reads EAEVAQSPRYKITEKSQAVAFWCDPISGHATLYWYRQILGQGPELLVQFQDESVVDDSQLPKDRFSAERLKGVDSTLKIQPAELGDSAMYLCASSLVVSYEQFFGPGTRLTVL.

This clonotype was picked up a small number of times. The CDR3 loop reads CSAREAEMNTEAFF. DNA of the CDR3: TGCAGTGCTAGAGAGGCCGAGATGAACACTGAAGCTTTCTTT. The rearrangement joins TRBV20-1 to TRBJ1-1; D is uncertain. The CDR3 covers 14 residues. Germline CDR1 is DFQATT and CDR2 is SNEGSKA (reference sequence). The V gene lost 0 bases and the J gene lost 0 bases, with 8 bases spanning the gap.

The J gene is TRBJ2-7, the V gene TRBV20-1; 7 nucleotides match TRBD2. The CDR3 runs 19 residues. Trimming removed 1 base from V and 0 bases from J; junction bases left unmatched: 18. From germline, CDR1 is DFQATT and CDR2 SNEGSKA (reference sequence). The CDR3 sequence: CSARALFGGTLPTSYEQYF. The CDR3 DNA is TGCAGTGCTAGAGCCCTATTCGGGGGGACCCTGCCCACCTCCTACGAGCAGTACTTC.

The rearrangement uses TRBV7-9 and TRBJ1-6; no clear D. The V gene lost 6 bases and the J gene lost 4 bases, with 16 bases spanning the gap. The CDR3 totals 16 residues. Germline CDR1 is SEHNR and CDR2 is FQNEAQ (reference sequence). CDR3 region: CASSPPEDLYNSPLHF. In DNA, the CDR3 is TGTGCCAGCAGTCCCCCGGAGGATCTGTATAATTCACCCCTCCACTTT. The full variable domain, completed using reference TRBV7-9 and TRBJ1-6, is DTGVSQNPRHKITKRGQNVTFRCDPISEHNRLYWYRQTLGQGPEFLTYFQNEAQLEKSRLLSDRFSAERPKGSFSTLEIQRTEQGDSAMYLCASSPPEDLYNSPLHFGNGTRLTVT.

This clonotype turned up a few times. The J gene is TRBJ1-2, the V gene TRBV29-1, with TRBD1 as a possible D gene (5 bases). V shed 0 bases and J shed 7 bases, with 12 bases lying between them. Germline CDR1 is SQVTM and CDR2 is ANQGSEA. The CDR3 has 13 amino acids. CDR3 sequence (DNA): TGCAGCGTTGAAGACGGCCAGGGTGGTGGCTACACCTTC. Translating gives CSVEDGQGGGYTF.

CDR3 residues: CASSGTLREGQYF. The CDR3 DNA reads TGTGCCAGCAGTGGGACACTTAGGGAAGGGCAGTACTTC. The chain has TRBV2 and TRBJ2-7; D is perhaps TRBD1 (5 bases). The CDR3 spans 13 residues. Looked up from germline, CDR1 is SNHLY and CDR2 is FYNNEI. The V gene lost 4 bases and the J gene lost 9 bases, with 16 bases spanning the gap.

V gene TRBV12-3 or TRBV12-4 combines with J gene TRBJ2-4; D possibly uses TRBD1 or TRBD2 (5 bases each). The DNA end is a closer match to TRBJ2-5, so the J assignment may be wrong. The CDR3 is 14 amino acids. The DNA for the CDR3 is TGTGCCAGCAGTTTGACGGGACCCTACGAGACCCAGTACTTC. Residues: CASSLTGPYETQYF.

This clonotype showed up just a few times. A much larger clonotype is one base distant, so this may be a read error. The chain combines TRBV28 with TRBJ2-7, with TRBD2 matching 10 bases. This CDR3 has 15 residues. In germline, CDR1 is MDHEN, CDR2 SYDVKM. CDR3 sequence (DNA): TGTGCCGGCAGTTTATCCCTAGCGGGGGCCTACGAGCAGTACTTC. Its translation is CAGSLSLAGAYEQYF. The full variable domain, its missing parts supplied by reference TRBV28 and TRBJ2-7, is DVKVTQSSRYLVKRTGEKVFLECVQDMDHENMFWYRQDPGLGLRLIYFSYDVKMKEKGDIPEGYSVSREKKERFSLILESASTNQTSMYLCAGSLSLAGAYEQYFGPGTRLTVT.

This clonotype was seen only once. This rearrangement joins TRBV20-1 to TRBJ2-7, with D uncertain. The J call may be mistaken, given a closer DNA end match to TRBJ2-5. The CDR3 covers 12 residues. Germline V gives CDR1 DFQATT, CDR2 SNEGSKA (reference sequence). This chain's CDR3 is CSARLRWETQYF. CDR3 in DNA: TGCAGTGCTAGACTACGCTGGGAGACCCAGTACTTC.

The CDR3 spells CASSLPPGHRSYEQYF. The CDR3 bases are TGTGCCAGCAGCCTCCCCCCGGGACACCGCTCCTACGAGCAGTACTTC. The chain has TRBV7-9 and TRBJ2-7; weak D call: TRBD1 (6 bases). V was pared by 5 bases and J by 0 bases, with 17 bases between. This CDR3 is 16 amino acids long. The germline V gene encodes CDR1 SEHNR and CDR2 FQNEAQ (reference sequence).

This clonotype has a handful of counts. V gene TRBV7-9 combines with J gene TRBJ1-1, with TRBD1 matching over 9 bases. Germline V gene lookup returns CDR1 SEHNR and CDR2 FQNEAQ (reference sequence). The CDR3 extends over 19 amino acids. Unmatched junction bases numbered 23, after V lost 5 bases and J lost 7 bases. The CDR3 nucleotides are TGTGCCAGCAGCGGAGGAAGAGCGGGACAGGGAGGACTCTTTGTTGAAGCTTTCTTT. Translating it yields CASSGGRAGQGGLFVEAFF. Full variable domain (outside the CDR3, taken from reference TRBV7-9 and TRBJ1-1): DTGVSQNPRHKITKRGQNVTFRCDPISEHNRLYWYRQTLGQGPEFLTYFQNEAQLEKSRLLSDRFSAERPKGSFSTLEIQRTEQGDSAMYLCASSGGRAGQGGLFVEAFFGQGTRLTVV.

This clonotype was observed many times. The rearrangement joins TRBV29-1 to TRBJ2-7, with D possibly being TRBD1 (6 bases). Germline lookup yields CDR1 SQVTM and CDR2 ANQGSEA. Trimming took 7 bases from V and 4 from J, leaving 17 bases between them. CDR3 length equals 13 residues. The CDR3 protein is CSARPAGAYEQYF. The DNA of the CDR3 is TGCAGCGCTCGTCCGGCAGGGGCGTACGAGCAGTACTTC.

Only a few counts were recorded for this clonotype. V gene TRBV9 combines with J gene TRBJ2-7, with D possibly matching TRBD2 (6 bases). V gave up 2 bases and J gave up 5 bases, with 11 bases separating them. In germline, CDR1 is SGDLS, CDR2 YYNGEE. The CDR3 extends over 13 amino acids. The CDR3: CASSVTGEHEQYF. The CDR3 nucleotides read TGTGCCAGCAGCGTTACGGGAGAACACGAGCAGTACTTC.

The rearrangement joins TRBV7-2 to TRBJ2-7; TRBD2 agrees at 8 bases. The CDR3 is made up of 15 amino acids. Germline V CDR1 and CDR2: SGHTA, FQGNSA. The J segment lost 12 bases and the V segment lost 1 base, leaving 14 bases of the junction unmatched. In nucleotides, the CDR3 is TGTGCCAGCAGCTTAGGGACTAGCAGTCTTTCTACTCGGTACTTC. This gives the protein CASSLGTSSLSTRYF.

This clonotype was recorded many times. The gene calls are TRBV20-1 and TRBJ1-2; TRBD1 matches at 9 bases. Germline assignment: CDR1 DFQATT and CDR2 SNEGSKA (reference sequence). The CDR3 is 14 amino acids. Unmatched junction bases numbered 8, after V lost 5 bases and J lost 4 bases. This CDR3 reads CSASPGQGPYGYTF. CDR3 nucleotides: TGCAGTGCTTCTCCGGGACAGGGTCCCTATGGCTACACCTTC.

The sample holds many counts of this clonotype. The rearrangement uses TRBV27 and TRBJ2-7; 13 bases line up with TRBD2. The CDR3 sequence is 15 residues long. The V gene end was trimmed by 6 bases and the J gene end by 3 bases; junction bases not matched to a gene: 5. CDR1 MNHEY and CDR2 SMNVEV come from the germline V gene (reference sequence). CDR3 residues: CASSPTSGGYYEQYF. The CDR3 DNA reads TGTGCCAGCAGCCCGACTAGCGGGGGGTACTACGAGCAGTACTTC.

This clonotype has just a few counts. CDR3 residues: CASSPDGEETQYF. As DNA, the CDR3 is TGTGCCAGCAGCCCGGACGGGGAAGAGACCCAGTACTTC. The chain links TRBV7-9 to TRBJ2-5, with TRBD2 as a possible D gene (5 bases). Trimming shortened V by 5 bases and J by 3 bases, and 10 bases separated the two germline ends. This CDR3 is built from 13 residues. Germline V lookup: CDR1 SEHNR, CDR2 FQNEAQ (reference sequence).